Listed below are T cell receptor beta chains from one sample, sequenced in a study of T cell responses to AZD1222 COVID-19 vaccine. TCRdb's copy holds only in-frame clones and misses some; the assay was immunoSEQ multiplex PCR. The sample lists 100,000 to 140,000 clones; about 90% were seen once. The material sequenced was peripheral blood, taken 28 days after the second AZD1222 dose. These receptors all come from an adult who received the AZD1222 COVID-19 vaccine. Each CDR3 is given with its conserved first and last residue. Fields, in order: D gene, clone size, J gene, V gene, CDR3 protein, CDR3 DNA. A D gene is named only where the DNA matches it firmly. For some rows the clone size is stated as once, few or many, or as a class when expanded; others skip it.

>.|.|TRBJ2-6|TRBV29-1
CSVVGQQFSGANVLTF
TGCAGCGTTGTGGGGCAGCAGTTCTCTGGGGCCAACGTCCTGACTTTC
>.|.|TRBJ2-3|TRBV7-8
CASSPSVGGALSTDTQYF
TGTGCCAGCAGCCCATCTGTTGGGGGAGCCCTTTCCACAGATACGCAGTATTTT
>.|.|TRBJ2-1|TRBV9
CASSVGGGAYNEQFF
TGTGCCAGCAGCGTGGGGGGAGGCGCTTACAATGAGCAGTTCTTC
>.|.|TRBJ2-7|TRBV21-1
CASSKDCQGASSYEQYF
TGTGCCAGCAGCAAAGACTGCCAGGGGGCGTCCTCCTACGAGCAGTACTTC
>TRBD1|.|TRBJ1-5|TRBV5-6
CASSLDPGGYQPQHF
TGTGCCAGCAGCTTGGACCCAGGGGGGTATCAGCCCCAGCATTTT
>TRBD1|.|TRBJ2-3|TRBV9
CASSVAPAGGPDTQYF
TGTGCCAGCAGCGTAGCTCCAGCAGGGGGCCCAGATACGCAGTATTTT
>.|.|TRBJ2-2|TRBV6-6
CASSRTNRKNTGELFF
TGTGCCAGCAGTCGAACAAACAGAAAGAACACCGGGGAGCTGTTTTTT
>.|.|TRBJ1-2|TRBV5-4
CASSRGENYGYTF
TGTGCCAGCAGCCGGGGGGAGAACTATGGCTACACCTTC
>TRBD1|.|TRBJ1-5|TRBV12-5
CASGFDRGSNQPQHF
TGTGCTAGTGGGTTTGACAGGGGGAGCAATCAGCCCCAGCATTTT
>TRBD2|.|TRBJ2-3|TRBV6-4
CASSPTLRLALTDTQYF
TGTGCCAGCAGCCCGACTCTGAGACTAGCGCTCACAGATACGCAGTATTTT
>TRBD2|.|TRBJ2-7|TRBV7-2
CASSLRASGGYEQYF
TGTGCCAGCAGCTTAAGGGCTAGCGGGGGTTACGAGCAGTACTTC
>.|.|TRBJ1-3|TRBV3-1/TRBV3-2
CASSQVDTIYF
TGTGCCAGCAGCCAAGTAGACACCATATATTTT
>.|.|TRBJ1-3|TRBV6-5
CASSYSIPNSGNTIYF
TGTGCCAGCAGTTACTCGATCCCAAACTCTGGAAACACCATATATTTT
>.|.|TRBJ1-1|TRBV18
CASSPSGRENTEAFF
TGTGCCAGCTCACCCAGTGGGCGGGAGAACACTGAAGCTTTCTTT
>.|.|TRBJ1-3|TRBV28
CASSTGAGNTIYF
TGTGCCAGCAGTACGGGAGCTGGAAACACCATATATTTT
>.|once|TRBJ1-1|TRBV5-1
CASSSLDGNTEAFF
TGCGCCAGCAGCTCCCTGGACGGGAACACTGAAGCTTTCTTT
>.|.|TRBJ2-7|TRBV10-2
CASSVRGLSYEQYF
TGCGCCAGCAGTGTTCGGGGACTCTCCTACGAGCAGTACTTC
>.|.|TRBJ2-1|TRBV9
CASSANNGKSYNEQFF
TGTGCCAGCAGCGCCAACAATGGGAAATCCTACAATGAGCAGTTCTTC
>.|.|TRBJ2-7|TRBV27
CASSSQGYPYEQYF
TGTGCCAGCAGTTCCCAGGGCTACCCCTACGAGCAGTACTTC
>.|.|TRBJ2-7|TRBV20-1
CSAGDYEQYF
TGCAGTGCTGGAGACTACGAGCAGTACTTC
>.|.|TRBJ2-1|TRBV2
CASSRGNSYNEQFF
TGTGCCAGCTCCCGGGGCAACTCCTACAATGAGCAGTTCTTC
>TRBD1|.|TRBJ1-2|TRBV5-6
CASSLARTGDYGYTF
TGTGCCAGCAGCTTGGCTAGAACAGGGGACTATGGCTACACCTTC
>TRBD2|.|TRBJ2-7|TRBV6-2/TRBV6-3
CASSYSPSGTVFYEQYF
TGTGCCAGCAGTTACTCGCCTAGCGGGACCGTGTTCTACGAGCAGTACTTC
>TRBD1|.|TRBJ1-1|TRBV12-5
CASGFGVGGAGTEAFF
TGTGCTAGTGGTTTCGGAGTAGGGGGCGCGGGAACTGAAGCTTTCTTT
>TRBD1|.|TRBJ1-1|TRBV5-5
CASSLGDSWNTEAFF
TGTGCCAGCAGCTTGGGGGACAGTTGGAACACTGAAGCTTTCTTT
>TRBD2|.|TRBJ2-3|TRBV6-4
CASRKTSGGTDTQYF
TGTGCCAGCAGGAAGACTAGCGGGGGCACAGATACGCAGTATTTT
>.|.|TRBJ2-1|TRBV27
CASSYPSGSGSYNEQFF
TGTGCCAGCAGTTATCCCTCCGGGTCCGGTTCCTACAATGAGCAGTTCTTC
>.|.|TRBJ1-1|TRBV27
CASSLSITGGTEAFF
TGTGCCAGCAGTTTATCGATAACGGGTGGCACTGAAGCTTTCTTT
>.|.|TRBJ2-3|TRBV7-2
CASSLPGLGPDTQYF
TGTGCCAGCAGCTTACCCGGGTTGGGGCCAGATACGCAGTATTTT
>.|.|TRBJ2-2|TRBV6-2/TRBV6-3
CASSPQLGGELFF
TGTGCCAGCAGCCCTCAATTGGGGGGGGAGCTGTTTTTT
>TRBD2|.|TRBJ2-4|TRBV5-1
CASSPSSGKNIQYF
TGCGCCAGCAGCCCATCTAGCGGGAAAAACATTCAGTACTTC
>.|.|TRBJ1-1|TRBV19
CASTPRFRLGGRATEAFF
TGTGCCAGTACCCCCCGATTCCGTCTTGGAGGGCGAGCCACTGAAGCTTTCTTT
>.|.|TRBJ1-1|TRBV9
CASSAVERDTEAFF
TGTGCCAGCAGCGCAGTGGAGAGGGACACTGAAGCTTTCTTT
>TRBD2|.|TRBJ2-7|TRBV9
CASSVGLAGYEQYF
TGTGCCAGCAGCGTGGGACTAGCCGGATACGAGCAGTACTTC
>.|.|TRBJ1-4|TRBV2
CASRIDPARVTNEKLFF
TGTGCCAGCAGGATCGACCCTGCCCGTGTAACTAATGAAAAACTGTTTTTT
>TRBD2|.|TRBJ2-5|TRBV4-1
CASSQVTSGGADQYF
TGCGCCAGCAGCCAAGTTACTAGCGGGGGGGCAGACCAGTACTTC
>TRBD1|.|TRBJ1-6|TRBV4-1
CASSLTTPAGTGYSPLHF
TGCGCCAGCAGCCTCACTACCCCCGCCGGGACAGGGTACTCACCCCTCCACTTT
>TRBD1|.|TRBJ2-3|TRBV6-6
CASSGQGSRDTQYF
TGTGCCAGCAGTGGACAGGGTTCGAGAGATACGCAGTATTTT
>.|.|TRBJ1-3|TRBV5-4
CASRGGTGNTIYF
TGTGCCAGCAGGGGAGGGACTGGAAACACCATATATTTT
>.|once|TRBJ1-2|TRBV19
CASSYSGYGYTF
TGTGCCAGTAGTTACTCTGGCTATGGCTACACCTTC
>.|.|TRBJ1-4|TRBV4-3
CASSQDPGAEKLFF
TGCGCCAGCAGCCAAGACCCAGGGGCTGAAAAACTGTTTTTT
>TRBD1|.|TRBJ2-7|TRBV29-1
CSVDTGGGGEQYF
TGCAGCGTGGACACAGGGGGCGGAGGGGAGCAGTACTTC
>.|.|TRBJ1-5|TRBV9
CASSVDLNQPQHF
TGTGCCAGCAGCGTAGACCTCAATCAGCCCCAGCATTTT
>.|.|TRBJ2-5|TRBV5-6
CASSLGGSQETQYF
TGTGCCAGCAGCTTGGGAGGGTCCCAAGAGACCCAGTACTTC
>.|.|TRBJ2-7|TRBV19
CASSNRHLSEQYF
TGTGCCAGTAGTAATAGACATCTCTCCGAGCAGTACTTC
>.|.|TRBJ1-4|TRBV19
CASTRGGEREKLFF
TGTGCCAGTACCCGAGGTGGGGAGAGAGAAAAACTGTTTTTT
>.|.|TRBJ1-5|TRBV2
CASNMEGSNQPQHF
TGTGCCAGCAATATGGAGGGGAGCAATCAGCCCCAGCATTTT
>.|.|TRBJ2-7|TRBV7-9
CASSLGQIEQYF
TGTGCCAGCAGCCTCGGACAGATTGAGCAGTACTTC
>.|few|TRBJ1-5|TRBV28
CASKRGLSNQPQHF
TGTGCCAGCAAACGGGGGTTGAGCAATCAGCCCCAGCATTTT
>TRBD1|.|TRBJ1-2|TRBV19
CASSIEAGQGIYGYTF
TGTGCCAGTAGTATAGAGGCGGGACAGGGGATCTATGGCTACACCTTC
>TRBD2|.|TRBJ2-1|TRBV24-1
CATSDFTSGRANEQFF
TGTGCCACCAGTGATTTCACTAGCGGGAGGGCCAATGAGCAGTTCTTC
>.|once|TRBJ2-1|TRBV4-3
CASSRNPGTVYEQFF
TGCGCCAGCAGCCGCAACCCCGGGACTGTGTATGAGCAGTTCTTC
>.|.|TRBJ1-5|TRBV3-1/TRBV3-2
CASSQDSGLGQPQHF
TGTGCCAGCAGCCAAGATTCGGGTCTTGGTCAGCCCCAGCATTTT